The 20 T cell receptor beta chains listed next were all sequenced from one sample in a study of blood T cell repertoires in COVID-19. Data came from immunoSEQ multiplex PCR; TCRdb stores just in-frame clones and leaves some out. The profile shows around 150,000 clones, around 79% of them singletons. The material sequenced was PBMCs or T cells enriched from blood (not recorded which). The source is a man aged 45-60 years who had recovered from COVID-19.

The gene calls are TRBV6-5 and TRBJ1-1, with D possibly TRBD1 on 6 matching bases. V shed 6 bases and J shed 4 bases, with 12 bases lying between them. This CDR3 region has 13 residues. The germline V gene encodes CDR1 MNHEY and CDR2 SVGAGI. The CDR3 DNA reads TGTGCCAGCAGCCTACAGGGTATCACTGAAGCTTTCTTT. Encoded protein: CASSLQGITEAFF.

The chain couples TRBV5-4 to TRBJ1-4; TRBD1 agrees at 7 bases. Germline values: CDR1 SGHNT, CDR2 YYREEE (reference sequence). This CDR3 is built from 16 residues. J lost 5 bases, V lost 4 bases, and 11 bases had no gene match. In nucleotides, the CDR3 is TGTGCCAGCAGCCGGCGGGACAGTCCCCTCAATGAAAAACTGTTTTTT. This gives the protein CASSRRDSPLNEKLFF.

J is TRBJ1-1 and V is TRBV7-8; possibly TRBD1 for D (5 bases). The germline gives CDR1 SGHVS, CDR2 FQNEAQ. The V and J ends lost 5 bases and 5 bases respectively, with 15 bases between them. The CDR3 has 14 residues. The DNA of the CDR3 is TGTGCCAGCAGCCGGGGCGGGTTGGGAACTGAAGCTTTCTTT. It specifies CASSRGGLGTEAFF.

The chain links TRBV19 to TRBJ2-7, with unresolved D. V was trimmed by 6 bases and J by 7 bases, leaving 13 bases between them. CDR1 and CDR2 (germline): LNHDA, SQIVND (reference sequence). This CDR3 contains 12 residues. In nucleotides, the CDR3 is TGTGCCAGTAGGGGCAGCTACGTTGAGCAGTACTTC. Protein sequence: CASRGSYVEQYF.

The genes are TRBV5-1 and TRBJ1-6; 7 positions match TRBD1. There are 15 residues in the CDR3. Trimming cost V 7 bases and J 13 bases; bases outside gene matches: 17. The germline gives CDR1 SGHRS, CDR2 YFSETQ. This CDR3 reads CASSLRGAAQTPLHF. Here the CDR3 DNA reads TGCGCCAGCTCGCTCAGGGGGGCCGCCCAAACGCCCCTCCACTTT.

The V gene is TRBV11-2, the J gene TRBJ2-3, with 9 nucleotides matching TRBD1. The germline gives CDR1 SGHAT, CDR2 FQNNGV. The length of the CDR3 is 15 residues. V gave up 6 bases and J gave up 5 bases; unmatched junction bases: 9. The CDR3 spells CASRLHRGQRDTQYF. As DNA, the CDR3 is TGTGCCAGCAGGCTACACAGGGGGCAGAGAGATACGCAGTATTTT.

V gene TRBV19 combines with J gene TRBJ1-1, with 11 bases matching TRBD1. Germline V gives CDR1 LNHDA, CDR2 SQIVND (reference sequence). J gave up 4 bases and V 4 bases, and 5 bases lay outside the gene matches. The CDR3 spans 15 residues. As DNA, the CDR3 is TGTGCCAGTAGTACCCCCGGGACAGGGGGCACTGAAGCTTTCTTT. As protein: CASSTPGTGGTEAFF.

The chain combines TRBV6-5 with TRBJ2-2; D possibly corresponds to TRBD1 (7 bases). The CDR3 is 16 amino acids. CDR1 MNHEY and CDR2 SVGAGI come from the germline V gene. Trimming took off 0 bases at V and 5 bases at J, with 13 bases between the two ends. CDR3 protein: CASSYSQGGWTGELFF. The CDR3 DNA sequence: TGTGCCAGCAGTTACTCGCAGGGGGGATGGACCGGGGAGCTGTTTTTT.

J is TRBJ2-1 and V is TRBV6-5; maybe TRBD1 (6 bases). The CDR3 extends over 14 amino acids. The V and J ends lost 10 bases and 4 bases respectively, with 17 bases between them. The germline CDR1 and CDR2 sequences are MNHEY and SVGAGI. The CDR3 loop reads CATQGIGEYNEQFF. Here the CDR3 DNA reads TGTGCCACCCAGGGGATCGGGGAGTACAATGAGCAGTTCTTC.

This chain links TRBV6-5 with TRBJ1-6; 8 bases agree with TRBD1. Germline CDR1 reads MNHEY; CDR2 reads SVGAGI. CDR3 length: 15 residues. J was trimmed by 7 bases and V by 6 bases; bases with no gene match: 8. The CDR3, as DNA: TGTGCCAGCAGACTACTGGACAGGGTCAATTCACCCCTCCACTTT. Protein sequence: CASRLLDRVNSPLHF.

The count of this clone is one. The chain recombines TRBV18 with TRBJ2-7; TRBD1 matches at 9 bases. Trimming took 4 bases from V and 7 from J; bases not matched to a gene: 14. Germline loops: CDR1 KGHSH, CDR2 LQKENI. This CDR3 is 16 amino acids long. Here the CDR3 DNA reads TGTGCCAGCTCACTGGACTCCGGGACAGGGAAGCGGGAGCAGTACTTC. This codes for CASSLDSGTGKREQYF.

The V gene is TRBV12-3 or TRBV12-4, the J gene TRBJ2-5; D is unclear. The CDR3 is 12 amino acids. V dropped 5 bases and J dropped 5 bases, with 9 bases sitting between them. The chain's CDR3 is CASSPGTETQYF. The DNA for the CDR3 is TGTGCCAGCAGTCCAGGTACCGAGACCCAGTACTTC.

This clone was found once. The chain uses TRBV19 and TRBJ1-5, with 8 nucleotides matching TRBD1. The CDR3 length is 15 residues. V gave up 6 bases and J gave up 4 bases; unmatched junction bases: 8. Germline-derived CDR1 and CDR2 are LNHDA and SQIVND (reference sequence). As DNA, the CDR3 is TGTGCCAGTAGCGCCACAGGGGGACCAAATCAGCCCCAGCATTTT. It translates to CASSATGGPNQPQHF.

The chain has TRBV24-1 and TRBJ1-5; perhaps TRBD1 as D (5 bases). Germline CDR1 KGHDR, CDR2 SFDVKD. CDR3 size: 13 residues. V was pared by 4 bases and J by 5 bases, with 8 bases between. As DNA, the CDR3 is TGTGCCACCAGTGACAGGGTAGATCAGCCCCAGCATTTT. This gives the protein CATSDRVDQPQHF.

This clone was observed once. The chain employs TRBV20-1 and TRBJ2-5; 7 positions agree with TRBD1. V was pared by 3 bases and J by 1 base, with 2 bases of the junction left unmatched. The CDR3 runs 13 residues. CDR1 is DFQATT and CDR2 is SNEGSKA in the germline V gene (reference sequence). The CDR3 spells CSASRDSQETQYF. DNA for the CDR3: TGCAGTGCTAGTCGGGACAGCCAAGAGACCCAGTACTTC.

The chain recombines TRBV5-4 with TRBJ2-5, with 8 bases aligning to TRBD1. V trimming: 4 bases; J trimming: 1 base; junction bases outside the gene matches: 9. CDR1 is SGHNT, CDR2 YYREEE, per germline (reference sequence). This CDR3 region has 16 residues. The CDR3 spells CASSPRPGQGQETQYF. DNA for the CDR3: TGTGCCAGCAGCCCCCGTCCCGGACAGGGCCAAGAGACCCAGTACTTC. The full variable domain, completed using reference TRBV5-4 and TRBJ2-5, is ETGVTQSPTHLIKTRGQQVTLRCSSQSGHNTVSWYQQALGQGPQFIFQYYREEENGRGNFPPRFSGLQFPNYSSELNVNALELDDSALYLCASSPRPGQGQETQYFGPGTRLLVL.

This rearrangement joins TRBV28 to TRBJ1-1; D is perhaps TRBD1 (5 bases). CDR1 is MDHEN and CDR2 is SYDVKM in the germline V gene. Between the trimmed V and J ends, which lost 6 bases and 11 bases, there was a span of 16 bases. The CDR3 has 12 residues. Here the CDR3 reads CASSKTAARAFF. CDR3 bases: TGTGCCAGCAGCAAGACAGCAGCTAGGGCTTTCTTT.

This clone was detected a few times. The chain uses TRBV5-1 and TRBJ1-2; perhaps TRBD1 as D (5 bases). The CDR3 contains 13 residues. V lost 0 bases and J lost 4, with 7 bases in between. Germline loops: CDR1 SGHRS, CDR2 YFSETQ. CDR3 DNA: TGCGCCAGCAGCTTGGCGGACATCTATGGCTACACCTTC. Its protein is CASSLADIYGYTF.

The J gene is TRBJ1-2, the V gene TRBV6-5; D gene uncertain. Germline V lookup: CDR1 MNHEY, CDR2 SVGAGI. There are 13 residues in the CDR3. V shed 5 bases and J shed 4 bases, with 11 bases lying between them. This CDR3 reads CASSLRQAYGYTF. The CDR3 bases are TGTGCCAGCAGTCTTCGTCAGGCCTATGGCTACACCTTC.

V and J are TRBV9 and TRBJ2-3; TRBD1 matches 11 bases. Germline CDR1 and CDR2: SGDLS and YYNGEE. V trimming: 4 bases; J trimming: 4 bases; junction bases outside the gene matches: 5. The CDR3 totals 15 residues. This chain's CDR3 is CASSLGQGASDTQYF. CDR3 coding DNA: TGTGCCAGCAGCTTAGGACAGGGGGCCTCAGATACGCAGTATTTT.